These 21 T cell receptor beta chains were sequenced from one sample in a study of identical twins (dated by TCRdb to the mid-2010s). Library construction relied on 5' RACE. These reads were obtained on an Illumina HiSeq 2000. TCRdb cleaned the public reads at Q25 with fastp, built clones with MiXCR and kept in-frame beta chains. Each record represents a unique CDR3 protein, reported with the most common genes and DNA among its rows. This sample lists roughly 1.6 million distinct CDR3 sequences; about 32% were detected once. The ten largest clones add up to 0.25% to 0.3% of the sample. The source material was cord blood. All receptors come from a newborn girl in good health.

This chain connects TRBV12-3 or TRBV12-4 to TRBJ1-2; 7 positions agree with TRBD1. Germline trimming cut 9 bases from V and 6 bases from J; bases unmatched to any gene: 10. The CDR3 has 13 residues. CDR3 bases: TGTGCCAGTTTTGGAGGGGGCGCAGATGGCTACACCTTC. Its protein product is CASFGGGADGYTF.

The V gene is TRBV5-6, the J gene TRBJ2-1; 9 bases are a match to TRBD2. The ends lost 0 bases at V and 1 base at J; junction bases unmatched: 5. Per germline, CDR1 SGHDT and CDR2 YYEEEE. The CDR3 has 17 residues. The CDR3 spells CASSLEEREVSYNEQFF. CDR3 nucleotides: TGTGCCAGCAGCTTGGAAGAGCGGGAGGTGTCCTACAATGAGCAGTTCTTC.

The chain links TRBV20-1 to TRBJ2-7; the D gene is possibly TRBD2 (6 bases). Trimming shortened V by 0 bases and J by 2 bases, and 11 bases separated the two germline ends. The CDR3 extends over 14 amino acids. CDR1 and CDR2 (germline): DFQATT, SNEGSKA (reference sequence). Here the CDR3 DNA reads TGCAGTGCTAGAGAGTGGCGGGATGCCTACGAGCAGTACTTC. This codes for CSAREWRDAYEQYF.

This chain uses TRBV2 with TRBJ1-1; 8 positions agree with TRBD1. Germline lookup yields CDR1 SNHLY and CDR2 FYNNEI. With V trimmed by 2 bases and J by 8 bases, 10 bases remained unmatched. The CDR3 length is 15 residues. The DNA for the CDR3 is TGTGCCAGCAGTGAAATCTGGCAGGGGGCAAGAGAAGCTTTCTTT. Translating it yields CASSEIWQGAREAFF.

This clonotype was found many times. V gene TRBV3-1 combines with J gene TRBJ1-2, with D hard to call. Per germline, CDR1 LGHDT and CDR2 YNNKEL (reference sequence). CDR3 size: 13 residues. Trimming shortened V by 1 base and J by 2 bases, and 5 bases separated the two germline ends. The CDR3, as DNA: TGTGCCAGCAGCCAAGTTGTAAACTATGGCTACACCTTC. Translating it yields CASSQVVNYGYTF.

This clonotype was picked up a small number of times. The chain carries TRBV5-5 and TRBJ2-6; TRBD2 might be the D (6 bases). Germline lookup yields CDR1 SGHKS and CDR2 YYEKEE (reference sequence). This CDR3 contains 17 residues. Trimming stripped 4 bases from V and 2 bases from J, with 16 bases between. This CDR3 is CASSNRDLKTGANVLTF. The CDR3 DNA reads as TGTGCCAGCAGCAATAGGGACTTGAAGACTGGGGCCAACGTCCTGACTTTC.

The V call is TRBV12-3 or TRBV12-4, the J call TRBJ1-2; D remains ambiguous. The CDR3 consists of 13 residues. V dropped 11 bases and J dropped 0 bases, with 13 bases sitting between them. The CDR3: CARTPDPNYGYTF. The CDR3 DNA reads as TGTGCCCGCACCCCGGACCCTAACTATGGCTACACCTTC.

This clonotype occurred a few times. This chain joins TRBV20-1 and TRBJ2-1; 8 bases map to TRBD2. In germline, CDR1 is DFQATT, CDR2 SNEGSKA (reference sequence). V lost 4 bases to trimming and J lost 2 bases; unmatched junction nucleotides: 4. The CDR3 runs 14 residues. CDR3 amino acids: CSAKAGVAYNEQFF. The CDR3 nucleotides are TGCAGTGCTAAAGCGGGAGTGGCCTACAATGAGCAGTTCTTC.

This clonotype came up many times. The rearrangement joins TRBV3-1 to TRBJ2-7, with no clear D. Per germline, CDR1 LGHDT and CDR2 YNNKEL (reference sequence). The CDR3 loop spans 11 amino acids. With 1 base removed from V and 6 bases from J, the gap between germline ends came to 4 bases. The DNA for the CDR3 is TGTGCCAGCAGCCAAGTAACCGAGCAGTACTTC. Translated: CASSQVTEQYF.

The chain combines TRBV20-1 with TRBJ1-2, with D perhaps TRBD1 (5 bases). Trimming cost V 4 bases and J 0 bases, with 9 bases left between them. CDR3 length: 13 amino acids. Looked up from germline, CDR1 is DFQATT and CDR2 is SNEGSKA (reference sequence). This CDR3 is CSAKGTPNYGYTF. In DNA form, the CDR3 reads TGCAGTGCTAAGGGGACGCCTAACTATGGCTACACCTTC.

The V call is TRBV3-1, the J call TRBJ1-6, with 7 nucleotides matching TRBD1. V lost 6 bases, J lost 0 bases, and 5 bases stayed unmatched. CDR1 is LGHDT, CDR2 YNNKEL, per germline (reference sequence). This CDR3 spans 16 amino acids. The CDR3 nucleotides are TGTGCCAGCAGAGAGACAGGGAGCTCCTATAATTCACCCCTCCACTTT. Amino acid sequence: CASRETGSSYNSPLHF.

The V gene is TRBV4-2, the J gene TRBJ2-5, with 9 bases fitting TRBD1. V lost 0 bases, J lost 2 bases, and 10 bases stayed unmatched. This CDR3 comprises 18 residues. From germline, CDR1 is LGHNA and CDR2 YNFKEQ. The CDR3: CASSQDPQGAHNQETQYF. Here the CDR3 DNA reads TGTGCCAGCAGCCAAGACCCACAGGGGGCCCACAATCAAGAGACCCAGTACTTC.

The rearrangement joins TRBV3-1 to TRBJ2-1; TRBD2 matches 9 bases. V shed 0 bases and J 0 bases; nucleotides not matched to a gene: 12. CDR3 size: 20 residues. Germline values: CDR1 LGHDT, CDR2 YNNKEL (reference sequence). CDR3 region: CASSQDFLAGGGRSYNEQFF. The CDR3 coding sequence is TGTGCCAGCAGCCAAGATTTTTTGGCGGGAGGGGGCCGCTCCTACAATGAGCAGTTCTTC.

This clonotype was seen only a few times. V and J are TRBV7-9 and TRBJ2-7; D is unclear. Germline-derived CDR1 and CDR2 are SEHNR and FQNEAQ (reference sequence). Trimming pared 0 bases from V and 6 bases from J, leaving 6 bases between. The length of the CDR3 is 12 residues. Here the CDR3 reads CASSLAKREQYF. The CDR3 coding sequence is TGTGCCAGCAGCTTAGCCAAGCGCGAGCAGTACTTC.

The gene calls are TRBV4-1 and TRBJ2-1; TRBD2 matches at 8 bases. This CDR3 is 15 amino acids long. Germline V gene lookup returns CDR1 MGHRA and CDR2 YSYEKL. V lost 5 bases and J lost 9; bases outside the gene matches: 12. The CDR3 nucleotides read TGCGCCAGCAGCTACCCGGGACTAGGGGATCCTGAGCAGTTCTTC. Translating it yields CASSYPGLGDPEQFF.

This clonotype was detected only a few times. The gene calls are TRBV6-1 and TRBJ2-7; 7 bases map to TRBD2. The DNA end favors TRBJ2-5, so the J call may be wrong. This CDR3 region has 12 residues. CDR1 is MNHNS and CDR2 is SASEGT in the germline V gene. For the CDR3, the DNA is TGTGCCAGCAGTGAAGAGCGGGGGACCCAGTACTTC. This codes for CASSEERGTQYF.

The CDR3 nucleotides read TGTGCCAGCACGGTAAGCGGGACAGGGAATATAGAAGCTTTCTTT. Amino acids: CASTVSGTGNIEAFF. The chain links TRBV12-3 or TRBV12-4 to TRBJ1-1; 9 bases agree with TRBD1. The CDR3 consists of 15 residues. V shed 7 bases and J 8 bases; nucleotides not matched to a gene: 14.

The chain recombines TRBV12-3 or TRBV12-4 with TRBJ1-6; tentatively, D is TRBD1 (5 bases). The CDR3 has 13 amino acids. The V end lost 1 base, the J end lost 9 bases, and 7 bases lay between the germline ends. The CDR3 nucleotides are TGTGCCAGCAGTTTAGACCAGGGTTCACCCCTCCACTTT. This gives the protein CASSLDQGSPLHF.

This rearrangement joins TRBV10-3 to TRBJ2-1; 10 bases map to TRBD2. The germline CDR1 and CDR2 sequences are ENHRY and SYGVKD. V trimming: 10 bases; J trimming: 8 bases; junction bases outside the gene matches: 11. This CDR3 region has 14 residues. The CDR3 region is CATSSGGARHEQFF. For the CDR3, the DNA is TGTGCCACCTCCAGCGGGGGGGCGCGGCATGAGCAGTTCTTC.

The DNA for the CDR3 is TGTGCCAGCAGTTACTCAAACCAGGGGCGGGGTGATTCACCCCTCCACTTT. It translates to CASSYSNQGRGDSPLHF. The gene calls are TRBV6-5 and TRBJ1-6, with a possible D match to TRBD1 (6 bases). The CDR3 is 17 residues long. V was pared by 0 bases and J by 8 bases, with 17 bases between. Germline-derived CDR1 and CDR2 are MNHEY and SVGAGI.

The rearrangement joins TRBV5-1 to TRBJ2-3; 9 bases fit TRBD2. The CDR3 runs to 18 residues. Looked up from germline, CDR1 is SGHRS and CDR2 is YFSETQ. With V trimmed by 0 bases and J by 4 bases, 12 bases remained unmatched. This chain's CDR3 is CASSLGSAAGGGADTQYF. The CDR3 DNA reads TGCGCCAGCAGCTTGGGCTCTGCAGCGGGAGGTGGGGCAGATACGCAGTATTTT.